Below, 21 T cell receptor beta chains from the same sample are listed, as sequenced in a study of monozygotic twins with inflammatory bowel disease. TCRdb derives one entry per CDR3 protein from the 5' RACE reads, leaving out DNA. Recorded for this sample: 110,000 or so distinct CDR3 sequences. Sample: blood. These receptors originate from a human donor with ulcerative colitis or Crohn's disease, or a healthy co-twin of an affected twin (not recorded which).

The chain uses TRBV11-2 and TRBJ2-1. Per the germline V gene, CDR1 is SGHAT and CDR2 is FQNNGV. The CDR3 loop spans 15 amino acids. CDR3 sequence reads: CASSLETRTDNEQFF.

V is TRBV6-1 and J is TRBJ2-5; absent DNA, TCRdb's TRBD1 call cannot be checked. The V gene's germline CDR1 is MNHNS and CDR2 SASEGT. This CDR3 contains 15 residues. CDR3 sequence reads: CASRRAGARGGTQYF.

This chain joins TRBV2 and TRBJ2-7. The CDR3 runs 12 residues. The germline V gene encodes CDR1 SNHLY and CDR2 FYNNEI. CDR3: CASSGGTYEQYF.

The chain uses TRBV3-1 and TRBJ1-1; there is no DNA to check the TCRdb D call of TRBD1. The germline V gene has CDR1 LGHDT and CDR2 YNNKEL (reference sequence). This CDR3 is 13 amino acids long. CDR3: CASSQGSGTEAFF.

The chain joins TRBV7-8 to TRBJ2-1; TCRdb lists TRBD2, though no DNA is available to test this call. The CDR3 length is 16 residues. Per the germline V gene, CDR1 is SGHVS and CDR2 is FQNEAQ. CDR3 loop: CASSSRTSGPYNEQFF.

The chain links TRBV12-3 or TRBV12-4 to TRBJ1-1. The CDR3 runs 12 residues. CDR3 residues: CASSFLNTEAFF.

The rearrangement links TRBV28 to TRBJ1-2; TCRdb proposes TRBD1, but this gene call is untestable without DNA. Germline V gene data show CDR1 as MDHEN and CDR2 as SYDVKM. CDR3 length: 12 residues. The CDR3 loop reads CASNAGNYGYTF.

V usage is TRBV5-1 and J usage is TRBJ2-7; TCRdb designates TRBD1, a call that cannot be tested without DNA. The CDR3 contains 15 residues. Germline V gives CDR1 SGHRS, CDR2 YFSETQ. Here the CDR3 reads CASSLNPGPSYEQYF.

This CDR3 is CASSQAGGGDTEAFF. The rearrangement links TRBV4-1 to TRBJ1-1. In germline, CDR1 is MGHRA, CDR2 YSYEKL. This CDR3 is built from 15 residues.

V and J are TRBV5-1 and TRBJ2-7; the TCRdb D gene call, TRBD1, has no DNA to confirm it. The CDR3 loop spans 13 amino acids. Germline V CDR1 and CDR2: SGHRS, YFSETQ. This CDR3 reads CASSSGSGDEQYF.

The V and J genes are TRBV5-1 and TRBJ1-1; the D call from TCRdb, TRBD1, cannot be confirmed without DNA. CDR1 SGHRS and CDR2 YFSETQ come from the germline V gene. This CDR3 contains 15 residues. CDR3: CASSLPGGTNTEAFF. Looking up the rest from reference TRBV5-1 and TRBJ1-1 gives the full variable domain: KAGVTQTPRYLIKTRGQQVTLSCSPISGHRSVSWYQQTPGQGLQFLFEYFSETQRNKGNFPGRFSGRQFSNSRSEMNVSTLELGDSALYLCASSLPGGTNTEAFFGQGTRLTVV.

The rearrangement uses TRBV2 and TRBJ2-1; TCRdb gives TRBD2 as the D gene, but with no DNA this cannot be confirmed. Per the germline V gene, CDR1 is SNHLY and CDR2 is FYNNEI. The CDR3 totals 17 residues. CDR3 sequence reads: CASSLTSGGPSGNEQFF.

The chain employs TRBV30 and TRBJ1-5. CDR3 length: 13 amino acids. Germline V gene data show CDR1 as GTSNPN and CDR2 as SVGIG (reference sequence). The CDR3 region is CAWTADSNQPQHF.

V usage is TRBV15 and J usage is TRBJ2-3; TCRdb names TRBD2, which stays unverified in the absence of DNA. In germline, CDR1 is LNHNV, CDR2 YYDKDF (reference sequence). The CDR3 contains 16 residues. CDR3 sequence: CATSRDRLPAADTQYF. The full variable domain, its missing parts supplied by reference TRBV15 and TRBJ2-3, is DAMVIQNPRYQVTQFGKPVTLSCSQTLNHNVMYWYQQKSSQAPKLLFHYYDKDFNNEADTPDNFQSRRPNTSFCFLDIRSPGLGDTAMYLCATSRDRLPAADTQYFGPGTRLTVL.

This chain uses TRBV28 with TRBJ2-1. The length of the CDR3 is 14 residues. Germline V gives CDR1 MDHEN, CDR2 SYDVKM. CDR3 region: CASTVISSYNEQFF.

CDR3 in amino acids: CSVGSSGSEQFF. This chain uses TRBV29-1 with TRBJ2-1; TCRdb picks TRBD2, but there is no DNA to check that call. CDR3 length equals 12 residues. Germline V CDR1 and CDR2: SQVTM, ANQGSEA.

The chain has TRBV19 and TRBJ2-1; TCRdb indicates TRBD1, and absent DNA this call remains unverified. The germline gives CDR1 LNHDA, CDR2 SQIVND (reference sequence). The length of the CDR3 is 15 residues. CDR3 region: CASSISGQRYNEQFF.

J is TRBJ1-1 and V is TRBV11-2. CDR1 and CDR2 from the germline V gene are SGHAT and FQNNGV. The CDR3 has 16 amino acids. The CDR3 here is CASSLEWAELNTEAFF.

The CDR3 is CASSWGTSENNEQFF. The chain couples TRBV7-3 to TRBJ2-1; TCRdb picks TRBD2, but there is no DNA to check that call. This CDR3 is built from 15 residues. The germline CDR1 and CDR2 sequences are SGHTA and FQGTGA. The full variable domain, its missing parts supplied by reference TRBV7-3 and TRBJ2-1, is GAGVSQTPSNKVTEKGKYVELRCDPISGHTALYWYRQSLGQGPEFLIYFQGTGAADDSGLPNDRFFAVRPEGSVSTLKIQRTERGDSAVYLCASSWGTSENNEQFFGPGTRLTVL.

The chain is built from TRBV7-2 and TRBJ1-2. The CDR3 is made up of 12 amino acids. Per germline, CDR1 SGHTA and CDR2 FQGNSA. Here the CDR3 reads CASSLAQSGYTF.

The V gene is TRBV28, the J gene TRBJ2-1; TCRdb outputs TRBD2, but without DNA this stays unchecked. From germline, CDR1 is MDHEN and CDR2 SYDVKM. This CDR3 spans 12 amino acids. CDR3 amino acids: CASKSSDNEQFF.